Listed here are 22 T cell receptor beta chains from one sample, sequenced in a study of blood T cell repertoires in COVID-19. Profiling relied on immunoSEQ multiplex PCR, and the TCRdb table lists in-frame clones only, not all of them. The table has 150,000 to 200,000 clones, approximately 83% seen once. The sequenced material came from peripheral blood. These receptors came from a man aged 45-60 years with active or convalescent COVID-19.

A few counts support this clone. The J gene is TRBJ1-4, the V gene TRBV15, with D possibly matching TRBD1 (6 bases). The V end lost 3 bases, the J end lost 3 bases, and 11 bases lay between the germline ends. CDR3 size: 15 residues. The V gene's germline CDR1 is LNHNV and CDR2 YYDKDF (reference sequence). Here the CDR3 DNA reads TGTGCCACCAGCAGCCACAGGGATGCTAATGAAAAACTGTTTTTT. Translating it yields CATSSHRDANEKLFF.

The chain has TRBV7-2 and TRBJ2-7; 7 bases agree with TRBD2. The CDR3 runs 14 residues. V gave up 1 base and J gave up 3 bases; unmatched junction bases: 3. Germline-derived CDR1 and CDR2 are SGHTA and FQGNSA. The CDR3 spells CASSLVPGGYEQYF. The DNA for the CDR3 is TGTGCCAGCAGCTTAGTTCCGGGGGGCTACGAGCAGTACTTC. Drawing the rest from reference TRBV7-2 and TRBJ2-7, the complete variable domain is GAGVSQSPSNKVTEKGKDVELRCDPISGHTALYWYRQSLGQGLEFLIYFQGNSAPDKSGLPSDRFSAERTGGSVSTLTIQRTQQEDSAVYLCASSLVPGGYEQYFGPGTRLTVT.

V and J are TRBV30 and TRBJ2-7, with a possible D match to TRBD2 (5 bases). Trimming pared 4 bases from V and 4 bases from J, leaving 11 bases between. Germline values: CDR1 GTSNPN, CDR2 SVGIG (reference sequence). The CDR3 consists of 12 residues. CDR3 DNA sequence: TGTGCCTGGACCCAATCGGGGTACGAGCAGTACTTC. It yields the protein CAWTQSGYEQYF.

This clone was detected only once. The CDR3 here is CASSLGDKGADTQYF. The CDR3 bases are TGTGCCAGCAGCCTGGGGGACAAAGGTGCAGATACGCAGTATTTT. V is TRBV7-9 and J is TRBJ2-3; weak D call: TRBD1 (6 bases). V shed 5 bases and J shed 4 bases, with 16 bases lying between them. In germline, CDR1 is SEHNR, CDR2 FQNEAQ (reference sequence). This CDR3 contains 15 residues.

The chain combines TRBV28 with TRBJ1-2; weak D call: TRBD1 (6 bases). Trimming stripped 7 bases from V and 7 bases from J, with 16 bases between. The CDR3 covers 13 residues. Germline V gives CDR1 MDHEN, CDR2 SYDVKM. For the CDR3, the DNA is TGTGCCAGCACCCTTTTTGGGGGCGGTGGCTACACCTTC. Its translation is CASTLFGGGGYTF.

The chain joins TRBV10-2 to TRBJ1-5; TRBD1 is a possible D gene (6 bases). CDR1 is WSHSY, CDR2 SAAADI, per germline. V lost 5 bases to trimming and J lost 2 bases, with 16 bases between them. The CDR3 extends over 16 amino acids. This chain's CDR3 is CASSLTGLVGNQPQHF. CDR3 DNA sequence: TGCGCCAGCAGTCTTACAGGGTTGGTCGGCAATCAGCCCCAGCATTTT.

This rearrangement joins TRBV7-2 to TRBJ1-5; 7 bases are shared with TRBD1. The germline gives CDR1 SGHTA, CDR2 FQGNSA. V shed 5 bases, J shed 6 bases, and the junction held 7 bases outside the gene matches. The length of the CDR3 is 14 residues. This CDR3 is CASSPYDRVQPQHF. CDR3 nucleotides: TGTGCCAGCAGCCCCTATGACAGGGTTCAGCCCCAGCATTTT.

A few counts support this clone. In DNA, the CDR3 is TGTGCCAGCTCCTCCCCCAGGCCAGAATACAATGAGCAGTTCTTC. Encoded protein: CASSSPRPEYNEQFF. V gene TRBV5-6 combines with J gene TRBJ2-1; no clear D. Per germline, CDR1 SGHDT and CDR2 YYEEEE. The CDR3 covers 15 residues. V gave up 7 bases and J gave up 4 bases, with 18 bases separating them.

V is TRBV19 and J is TRBJ1-5, with D possibly being TRBD1 (6 bases). CDR1 LNHDA and CDR2 SQIVND come from the germline V gene (reference sequence). Between the trimmed V and J ends, which lost 7 bases and 4 bases, there was a span of 23 bases. This CDR3 contains 17 residues. CDR3 sequence reads: CASIAADRPLGNQPQHF. CDR3 in DNA: TGTGCCAGTATAGCAGCTGACAGGCCCCTAGGGAATCAGCCCCAGCATTTT.

The rearrangement links TRBV21-1 to TRBJ1-6; the D call of TRBD1 is as the table states it, not checked on the DNA. TRBV21-1 is a known pseudogene. CDR3 length equals 14 residues. CDR3 sequence reads: CASSNRQGVSPLHF. Written as DNA, the CDR3 is TGTGCCAGCAGCAACAGACAGGGGGTGTCGCCCCTCCACTTT.

This chain connects TRBV18 to TRBJ1-1; 7 nucleotides match TRBD1. V trimming: 6 bases; J trimming: 6 bases; junction bases outside the gene matches: 10. The CDR3 is 14 residues long. Per germline, CDR1 KGHSH and CDR2 LQKENI. In DNA form, the CDR3 reads TGTGCCAGCTCCAAAGACCAGGGGGTTCCTGAAGCTTTCTTT. It codes for CASSKDQGVPEAFF.

This clone was seen just once. The chain combines TRBV3-1 (or the pseudogene TRBV3-2) with TRBJ1-5; D unclear. The CDR3 consists of 14 residues. The V gene's germline CDR1 is LGHDT and CDR2 YNNKEL (reference sequence). V dropped 1 base and J dropped 3 bases, with 7 bases sitting between them. CDR3 sequence (DNA): TGTGCCAGCAGCCAAGTTACTGACAATCAGCCCCAGCATTTT. Translating gives CASSQVTDNQPQHF.

The chain employs TRBV28 and TRBJ1-5, with D uncertain. Germline V gene data show CDR1 as MDHEN and CDR2 as SYDVKM. Deletions cut 8 bases from V and 0 bases from J, with 5 bases between. The CDR3 runs 12 residues. The CDR3 DNA follows: TGTGCCAGCCTAGGTAGCAATCAGCCCCAGCATTTT. Amino acids: CASLGSNQPQHF.

The chain employs TRBV24-1 and TRBJ2-1; 10 positions agree with TRBD2. Germline CDR1 and CDR2: KGHDR and SFDVKD. The length of the CDR3 is 16 residues. The trim removed 7 bases at V and 7 bases at J, leaving 12 bases unmatched. CDR3 sequence reads: CATRETGTSAKNEQFF. The CDR3 DNA is TGTGCCACCAGAGAAACCGGGACTAGCGCGAAGAATGAGCAGTTCTTC.

The chain carries TRBV7-9 and TRBJ2-5, with a tentative D call TRBD2 (6 bases). Germline assignment: CDR1 SEHNR and CDR2 FQNEAQ (reference sequence). This CDR3 comprises 16 residues. V lost 1 base to trimming and J lost 5 bases, with 17 bases between them. CDR3 coding DNA: TGTGCCAGCAGCTTAGACGGGCGGGGATCCTCGGAGACCCAGTACTTC. Protein: CASSLDGRGSSETQYF.

This clone was seen a few times. The J gene is TRBJ2-3, the V gene TRBV13; the D gene is possibly TRBD2 (6 bases). CDR3 length equals 13 residues. Trimming took off 2 bases at V and 8 bases at J, with 11 bases between the two ends. Germline CDR1 and CDR2: PRHDT and FYEKMQ (reference sequence). The CDR3 loop is CASSLRDGGTQYF. The DNA of the CDR3 is TGTGCCAGCAGCTTAAGGGACGGGGGTACGCAGTATTTT.

This chain uses TRBV19 with TRBJ1-1; 9 bases match TRBD1. Germline CDR1 reads LNHDA; CDR2 reads SQIVND (reference sequence). V was clipped by 5 bases and J by 3 bases; unmatched bases: 4. CDR3 length equals 14 residues. The CDR3 loop reads CASSGQGRDTEAFF. The CDR3 DNA is TGTGCCAGTAGTGGACAGGGGAGGGACACTGAAGCTTTCTTT. Using reference TRBV19 and TRBJ1-1 for the parts outside the CDR3, the full variable domain is DGGITQSPKYLFRKEGQNVTLSCEQNLNHDAMYWYRQDPGQGLRLIYYSQIVNDFQKGDIAEGYSVSREKKESFPLTVTSAQKNPTAFYLCASSGQGRDTEAFFGQGTRLTVV.

The chain is built from TRBV10-3 and TRBJ2-7; D perhaps matches TRBD2 (6 bases). The germline gives CDR1 ENHRY, CDR2 SYGVKD. The CDR3 extends over 13 amino acids. V lost 6 bases to trimming and J lost 0 bases, with 9 bases between them. The CDR3, as DNA: TGTGCCATCAGCCCGGAGGGCTCCTACGAGCAGTACTTC. This encodes CAISPEGSYEQYF.

The chain couples TRBV19 to TRBJ2-7; D is possibly TRBD2 (6 bases). There are 17 residues in the CDR3. Trimming took off 5 bases at V and 0 bases at J, with 20 bases between the two ends. Germline V gene sequence: CDR1 LNHDA, CDR2 SQIVND (reference sequence). The CDR3 spells CASSSLSGQAGSYEQYF. For the CDR3, the DNA is TGTGCCAGTAGTTCACTTAGTGGGCAAGCGGGCTCCTACGAGCAGTACTTC.

V is TRBV6-5 and J is TRBJ1-1; no clear D gene. Germline CDR1 is MNHEY and CDR2 is SVGAGI. With 8 bases removed from V and 4 bases from J, the gap between germline ends came to 11 bases. The CDR3 has 12 amino acids. This chain's CDR3 is CASRGLVTEAFF. The CDR3 DNA reads as TGTGCCAGCCGGGGTTTGGTCACTGAAGCTTTCTTT.

This clone was counted a single time. This sequence joins TRBV30 and TRBJ1-5; TRBD1 matches 8 bases. The CDR3 contains 14 residues. The germline V gene encodes CDR1 GTSNPN and CDR2 SVGIG (reference sequence). V lost 2 bases, J lost 2 bases, and 2 bases stayed unmatched. The CDR3 region is CAWSQQGGNQPQHF. Here the CDR3 DNA reads TGTGCCTGGAGTCAACAGGGGGGCAATCAGCCCCAGCATTTT.

The sample holds one count of this clone. The rearrangement joins TRBV6-1 to TRBJ1-3; 8 bases line up with TRBD1. The CDR3 extends over 16 amino acids. The V segment lost 8 bases and the J segment 2 bases; nucleotides outside the gene matches: 11. Germline CDR1 and CDR2: MNHNS and SASEGT. CDR3 in amino acids: CASGVGTGPTGNTIYF. CDR3 bases: TGTGCCAGCGGTGTCGGGACAGGTCCGACTGGAAACACCATATATTTT.